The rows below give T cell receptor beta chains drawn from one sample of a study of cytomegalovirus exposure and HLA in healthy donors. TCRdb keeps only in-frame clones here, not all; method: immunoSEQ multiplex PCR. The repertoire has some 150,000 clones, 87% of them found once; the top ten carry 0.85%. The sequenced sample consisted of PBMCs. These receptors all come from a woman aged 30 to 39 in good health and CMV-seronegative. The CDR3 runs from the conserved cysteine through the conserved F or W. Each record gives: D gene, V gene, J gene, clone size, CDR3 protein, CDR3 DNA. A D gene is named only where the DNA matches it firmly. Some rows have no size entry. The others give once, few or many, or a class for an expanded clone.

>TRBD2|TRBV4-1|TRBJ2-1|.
CASSKIAGGPQKNEQFF
TGCGCCAGCAGCAAGATAGCGGGAGGGCCTCAAAAAAATGAGCAGTTCTTC
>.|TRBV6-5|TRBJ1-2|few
CASSYQGGYTF
TGTGCCAGCAGTTACCAGGGGGGCTACACCTTC
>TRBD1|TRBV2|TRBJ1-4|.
CASRGQAGIGEKLFF
TGTGCCAGCAGGGGACAGGCAGGAATAGGGGAAAAACTGTTTTTT
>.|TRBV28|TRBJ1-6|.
CASSTGALENSPLHF
TGTGCCAGCAGCACTGGGGCTTTGGAAAATTCACCCCTCCACTTT
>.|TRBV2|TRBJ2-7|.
CASAALEQYF
TGTGCCAGCGCGGCTCTCGAGCAGTACTTC
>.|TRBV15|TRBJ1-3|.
CATSSSGNTIYF
TGTGCCACCAGCAGTAGTGGAAACACCATATATTTT
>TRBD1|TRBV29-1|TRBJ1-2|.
CSVVRQGNYTF
TGCAGCGTCGTAAGACAGGGTAACTACACCTTC
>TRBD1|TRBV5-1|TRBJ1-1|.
CASSLSGTGNTEAFF
TGCGCCAGCAGCTTGTCCGGGACAGGGAACACTGAAGCTTTCTTT
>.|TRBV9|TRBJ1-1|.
CASSTPGEGLWVNTEAFF
TGTGCCAGCAGCACCCCGGGGGAGGGGCTCTGGGTGAACACTGAAGCTTTCTTT
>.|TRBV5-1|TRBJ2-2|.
CASSRSLSVVTGELFF
TGCGCCAGCAGCCGATCCCTTAGCGTGGTCACCGGGGAGCTGTTTTTT
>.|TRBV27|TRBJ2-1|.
CASSRKRAYYNEQFF
TGTGCCAGCAGCCGCAAGCGGGCTTATTACAATGAGCAGTTCTTC
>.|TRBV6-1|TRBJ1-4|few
CASTPFGGKDEKLFF
TGTGCCAGCACCCCCTTCGGGGGGAAGGATGAAAAACTGTTTTTT
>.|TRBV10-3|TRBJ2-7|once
CAIAVLSAYEQYF
TGTGCCATCGCGGTCTTGTCGGCGTACGAGCAGTACTTC
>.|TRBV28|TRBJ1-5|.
CASSLLGTNQPQHF
TGTGCCAGCAGTTTACTAGGCACGAATCAGCCCCAGCATTTT
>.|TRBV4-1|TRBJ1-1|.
CASSHSGTTMNTEAFF
TGCGCCAGCAGCCATTCCGGGACAACCATGAACACTGAAGCTTTCTTT
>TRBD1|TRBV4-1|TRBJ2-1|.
CASSQEAPRTGWAYNEQFF
TGCGCCAGCAGCCAAGAAGCCCCCCGGACAGGGTGGGCCTACAATGAGCAGTTCTTC
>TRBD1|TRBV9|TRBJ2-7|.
CASLLPDRGLGSYEQYF
TGTGCCAGCCTGCTACCCGACAGGGGGTTGGGCTCCTACGAGCAGTACTTC
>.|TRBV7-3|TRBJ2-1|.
CASSLTDRGHSYNEQFF
TGTGCCAGCAGCTTAACTGACCGCGGCCACTCCTACAATGAGCAGTTCTTC
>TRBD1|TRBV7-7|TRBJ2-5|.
CASSLEGGAGETQYF
TGTGCCAGCAGCTTAGAAGGGGGCGCCGGGGAGACCCAGTACTTC
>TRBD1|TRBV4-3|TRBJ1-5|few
CASSSDRVSPQHF
TGCGCCAGCAGCTCGGACAGGGTTTCTCCCCAGCATTTT
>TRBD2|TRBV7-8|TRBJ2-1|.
CASSLRSGPGGGNEQFF
TGTGCCAGCAGCCTCCGCTCGGGACCGGGAGGGGGCAATGAGCAGTTCTTC
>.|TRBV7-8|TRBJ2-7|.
CASSLRRDSYEQYF
TGTGCCAGCAGCCTTAGACGGGATTCCTACGAGCAGTACTTC
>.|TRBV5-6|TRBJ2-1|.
CASSSIRQNEQFF
TGTGCCAGCAGCTCAATTCGACAGAATGAGCAGTTCTTC
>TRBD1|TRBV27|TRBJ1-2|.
CASKPRQGINYGYTF
TGTGCCAGCAAACCCCGACAGGGAATCAACTATGGCTACACCTTC
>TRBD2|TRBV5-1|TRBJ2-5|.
CASSFTLSGREETQYF
TGCGCCAGCAGCTTTACCCTTAGCGGGAGGGAAGAGACCCAGTACTTC
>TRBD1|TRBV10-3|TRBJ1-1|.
CAIRDDGTGNTEAFF
TGTGCCATCAGAGACGACGGGACAGGGAACACTGAAGCTTTCTTT
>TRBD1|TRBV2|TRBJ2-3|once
CASSDEGSRTGTTDTQYF
TGTGCCAGCAGTGATGAGGGATCCCGGACAGGGACCACAGATACGCAGTATTTT
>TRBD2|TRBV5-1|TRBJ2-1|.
CASSLVPGLAGSSYNEQFF
TGCGCCAGCAGCTTGGTTCCGGGACTAGCGGGCAGCTCCTACAATGAGCAGTTCTTC
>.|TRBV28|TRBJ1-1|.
CASNLINLRTEAFF
TGTGCCAGCAATTTGATTAACCTGCGGACTGAAGCTTTCTTT
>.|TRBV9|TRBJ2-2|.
CASSVAVAVTGELFF
TGTGCCAGCAGCGTAGCGGTAGCGGTCACGGGGGAGCTGTTTTTT
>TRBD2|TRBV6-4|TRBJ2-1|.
CASSDSTSGSNEQFF
TGTGCCAGCAGTGACTCGACTAGCGGGAGCAATGAGCAGTTCTTC
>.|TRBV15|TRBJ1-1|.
CATSRAKFLTGMDTEAFF
TGTGCCACCAGCAGAGCAAAATTCCTTACGGGGATGGACACTGAAGCTTTCTTT
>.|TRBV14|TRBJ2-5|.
CASSQGGLRALLQETQYF
TGTGCCAGCAGCCAAGGCGGTCTCAGGGCCCTCCTCCAAGAGACCCAGTACTTC
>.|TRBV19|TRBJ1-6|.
CASSIRDGSPLHF
TGTGCCAGTAGTATCCGGGATGGTTCACCCCTCCACTTT
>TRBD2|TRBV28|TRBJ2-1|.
CASGLAGVYNEQFF
TGTGCCAGCGGACTAGCGGGAGTCTACAATGAGCAGTTCTTC
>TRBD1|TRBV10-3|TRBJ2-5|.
CAISEGQGESETQYF
TGTGCCATCAGTGAGGGACAGGGAGAATCAGAGACCCAGTACTTC
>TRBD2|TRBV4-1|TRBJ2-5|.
CASSPGLSETQYF
TGCGCCAGCAGCCCGGGACTATCAGAGACCCAGTACTTC
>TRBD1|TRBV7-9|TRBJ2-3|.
CASSLASYDRGTVTDTQYF
TGTGCCAGCAGCTTAGCTTCTTATGACAGGGGTACTGTCACAGATACGCAGTATTTT
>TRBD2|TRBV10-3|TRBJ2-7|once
CAIRPGLAGGPDREQYF
TGTGCCATCAGGCCGGGACTAGCGGGGGGGCCAGATCGCGAGCAGTACTTC
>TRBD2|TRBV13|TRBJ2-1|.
CASSLGGLAGGFTYEQFF
TGTGCCAGCAGCTTAGGGGGACTAGCGGGGGGTTTTACCTATGAGCAGTTCTTC
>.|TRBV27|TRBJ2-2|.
CASSLSHVVNTGELFF
TGTGCCAGCAGTTTATCCCATGTTGTGAACACCGGGGAGCTGTTTTTT
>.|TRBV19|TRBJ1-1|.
CASSINRVGSREAFF
TGTGCCAGTAGTATAAACCGGGTTGGGTCCCGTGAAGCTTTCTTT
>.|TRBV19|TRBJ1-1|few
CASSEDRWNTEAFF
TGTGCCAGTAGCGAAGACAGGTGGAACACTGAAGCTTTCTTT
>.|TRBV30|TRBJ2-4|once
CAWSRRRKNIQYF
TGTGCCTGGAGTAGACGGAGAAAAAACATTCAGTACTTC
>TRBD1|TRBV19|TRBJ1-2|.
CASTDRGYDGYGYTF
TGTGCCAGTACCGACAGGGGCTATGATGGCTATGGCTACACCTTC
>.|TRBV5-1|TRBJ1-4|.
CASSAGTRDEKLFF
TGCGCCAGCAGCGCGGGGACCAGGGATGAAAAACTGTTTTTT
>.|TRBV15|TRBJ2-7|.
CATSSPGRREYEQYF
TGTGCCACCAGCAGCCCGGGAAGGAGGGAATACGAGCAGTACTTC
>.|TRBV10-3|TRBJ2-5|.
CAISEGGQPQETQYF
TGTGCCATCAGTGAAGGCGGGCAGCCCCAAGAGACCCAGTACTTC
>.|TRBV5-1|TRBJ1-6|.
CASSPGGWADESPLHF
TGCGCCAGCAGCCCCGGAGGGTGGGCGGACGAATCACCCCTCCACTTT
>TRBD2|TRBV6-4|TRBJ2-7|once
CASSDQAGTYEQYF
TGTGCCAGCAGTGATCAAGCGGGGACGTACGAGCAGTACTTC
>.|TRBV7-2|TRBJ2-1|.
CASSFALWGESYNEQFF
TGTGCCAGCAGCTTCGCCCTCTGGGGGGAGTCCTACAATGAGCAGTTCTTC
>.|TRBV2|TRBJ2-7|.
CASSVDTSKGSSSYEQYF
TGTGCCAGCAGCGTGGACACCTCAAAAGGGTCCAGCTCCTACGAGCAGTACTTC